Below are 2 T cell receptor beta chains sequenced from a single sample in a study of T-cell memory formation after mild COVID-19. TCRdb processed the 5' RACE reads anew with MiXCR; each CDR3 protein has one entry. This repertoire shows approximately 560,000 distinct CDR3 sequences, approximately 15% found once; its top ten account for around 7.8%. The specimen sequenced was PBMCs or a T cell subset sorted from them (not recorded which). Receptor source: an adult woman who had mild COVID-19 (a few samples of this study predate the infection). Cell type and time point are not known.

The chain uses TRBV30 and TRBJ2-7, with no clear D. CDR1 and CDR2 (germline): GTSNPN, SVGIG (reference sequence). V was pared by 3 bases and J by 5 bases, with 11 bases between. The CDR3 has 12 residues. The CDR3 DNA reads TGTGCCTGGAGCCCCGGAAACCACGAGCAGTACTTC. Its translation is CAWSPGNHEQYF.

The CDR3 bases are TGTGCCAGCAGTTACTCGACGGGTACGGGCACTGAAGCTTTCTTT. Amino acid sequence: CASSYSTGTGTEAFF. This sequence joins TRBV6-5 and TRBJ1-1; D call uncertain. V lost 0 bases and J lost 4, with 12 bases in between. CDR1 is MNHEY and CDR2 is SVGAGI in the germline V gene. The CDR3 contains 15 residues.